The 12 T cell receptor beta chains listed next were all sequenced from one sample in a study of CD8 T cells in Susac syndrome. RNA totalling about 0.45 to 1 ug underwent reverse transcription with random hexamers. TCRdb processed the immunoSEQ multiplex PCR reads anew with MiXCR; each CDR3 protein has one entry. The repertoire has about 130,000 distinct CDR3 sequences, roughly 95% of them found once; the top ten carry more than 0.1%. The source material was CD4+ T cells from PBMCs. The receptors come from a human donor in good health.

With regard to this clonotype: Compared with germline, one end of the junction differs, possibly owing to a read error. The chain has TRBV5-1 and TRBJ2-3; 13 bases agree with TRBD2. CDR1 is SGHRS and CDR2 is YFSETQ in the germline V gene. CDR3 size: 18 residues. DNA of the CDR3: TGCGCCAGCAGCCTCGGGACTAGCGGGACCCCTAGCACGGATACGCAGTATTTT. Residues: CASSLGTSGTPSTDTQYF.

The V and J genes are TRBV29-1 and TRBJ2-3; possible D gene TRBD2, 5 bases. Trimming stripped 3 bases from V and 4 bases from J, with 5 bases between. Germline loops: CDR1 SQVTM, CDR2 ANQGSEA. The CDR3 is 11 amino acids. CDR3 protein: CSVEEADTQYF. The CDR3, as DNA: TGCAGCGTTGAGGAGGCAGATACGCAGTATTTT.

The rearrangement joins TRBV5-1 to TRBJ1-5; D uncertain. The CDR3 is made up of 14 amino acids. With 0 bases removed from V and 6 bases from J, the gap between germline ends came to 10 bases. Germline CDR1 reads SGHRS; CDR2 reads YFSETQ. CDR3 DNA sequence: TGCGCCAGCAGCTTGGCAGAGGGCGGTCAGCCCCAGCATTTT. It is translated as CASSLAEGGQPQHF. Full variable domain (outside the CDR3, taken from reference TRBV5-1 and TRBJ1-5): KAGVTQTPRYLIKTRGQQVTLSCSPISGHRSVSWYQQTPGQGLQFLFEYFSETQRNKGNFPGRFSGRQFSNSRSEMNVSTLELGDSALYLCASSLAEGGQPQHFGDGTRLSIL.

This clonotype came up once. This CDR3 is CASSQGGLAGTETQYF. The CDR3 bases are TGTGCCAGCAGCCAAGGGGGACTAGCAGGGACGGAGACCCAGTACTTC. The V call is TRBV3-1, the J call TRBJ2-5; 9 bases match TRBD2. CDR1 and CDR2 from the germline V gene are LGHDT and YNNKEL (reference sequence). Unmatched junction bases numbered 8, after V lost 1 base and J lost 5 bases. The CDR3 sequence is 16 residues long.

The chain joins TRBV13 to TRBJ1-6; 7 bases map to TRBD1. Germline trimming cut 1 base from V and 5 bases from J; bases unmatched to any gene: 2. This CDR3 is 15 amino acids long. The germline V gene encodes CDR1 PRHDT and CDR2 FYEKMQ (reference sequence). The CDR3 region has the DNA TGTGCCAGCAGCTTAGAGGGACAGAATAATTCACCCCTCCACTTT. Translating gives CASSLEGQNNSPLHF. Using reference TRBV13 and TRBJ1-6 for the parts outside the CDR3, the full variable domain is AAGVIQSPRHLIKEKRETATLKCYPIPRHDTVYWYQQGPGQDPQFLISFYEKMQSDKGSIPDRFSAQQFSDYHSELNMSSLELGDSALYFCASSLEGQNNSPLHFGNGTRLTVT.

The chain joins TRBV5-1 to TRBJ2-1; 10 bases match TRBD2. V shed 2 bases and J 4 bases; nucleotides not matched to a gene: 9. The CDR3 spans 17 residues. Per germline, CDR1 SGHRS and CDR2 YFSETQ. The CDR3 coding sequence is TGCGCCAGCAGCTTAGACCAACTAGCGGGATTTTACAATGAGCAGTTCTTC. This translates into CASSLDQLAGFYNEQFF.

The chain couples TRBV5-1 to TRBJ2-3, with a possible D match to TRBD2 (5 bases). The germline V gene has CDR1 SGHRS and CDR2 YFSETQ. The V end lost 1 base, the J end lost 2 bases, and 11 bases lay between the germline ends. CDR3 length: 15 residues. The DNA of the CDR3 is TGCGCCAGCAGCTTGTTCGGGGTTATCACAGATACGCAGTATTTT. It yields the protein CASSLFGVITDTQYF.

The V gene is TRBV29-1, the J gene TRBJ2-7; D not certain. The germline gives CDR1 SQVTM, CDR2 ANQGSEA. V lost 0 bases, J lost 7 bases, and 19 bases lay in between. This CDR3 contains 15 residues. In nucleotides, the CDR3 is TGCAGCGTTGAAGATCACGGACCGGGCGTTGGTGAGCAGTACTTC. Translated: CSVEDHGPGVGEQYF.

The V gene is TRBV3-1, the J gene TRBJ1-2; 8 nucleotides align to TRBD1. After removal of 5 bases from V and 7 bases from J, the junction contained 6 bases not matched to a gene. The germline CDR1 and CDR2 sequences are LGHDT and YNNKEL (reference sequence). The CDR3 is 13 residues long. The CDR3 bases are TGTGCCAGCAGCAACCGGGACAGGTCTGGCTACACCTTC. Protein: CASSNRDRSGYTF.

DNA of the CDR3: TGTGCCAGTGGGCAGCAAGAGACCCAGTACTTC. Translated: CASGQQETQYF. V gene TRBV6-1 combines with J gene TRBJ2-5; no firm D call. Trimming removed 9 bases at V and 2 bases at J, with 7 bases between. CDR3 length: 11 amino acids. CDR1 is MNHNS, CDR2 SASEGT, per germline.

This chain connects TRBV3-1 to TRBJ2-7; D possibly corresponds to TRBD1 (5 bases). Germline CDR1 and CDR2: LGHDT and YNNKEL (reference sequence). The CDR3 contains 14 residues. Trimming took off 1 base at V and 6 bases at J, with 13 bases between the two ends. CDR3 in amino acids: CASSQALGASEQYF. CDR3 in DNA: TGTGCCAGCAGCCAAGCCCTAGGGGCGTCCGAGCAGTACTTC.

About this clonotype: A read error may account for a junction end that differs from germline. This chain joins TRBV5-1 and TRBJ2-5; TRBD2 agrees at 11 bases. Germline V gene sequence: CDR1 SGHRS, CDR2 YFSETQ. The CDR3 consists of 13 residues. CDR3 loop: CASSTRTSGPGDF. CDR3 nucleotides: TGCGCCAGCAGCACGCGGACTAGCGGGCCCGGCGACTTC.